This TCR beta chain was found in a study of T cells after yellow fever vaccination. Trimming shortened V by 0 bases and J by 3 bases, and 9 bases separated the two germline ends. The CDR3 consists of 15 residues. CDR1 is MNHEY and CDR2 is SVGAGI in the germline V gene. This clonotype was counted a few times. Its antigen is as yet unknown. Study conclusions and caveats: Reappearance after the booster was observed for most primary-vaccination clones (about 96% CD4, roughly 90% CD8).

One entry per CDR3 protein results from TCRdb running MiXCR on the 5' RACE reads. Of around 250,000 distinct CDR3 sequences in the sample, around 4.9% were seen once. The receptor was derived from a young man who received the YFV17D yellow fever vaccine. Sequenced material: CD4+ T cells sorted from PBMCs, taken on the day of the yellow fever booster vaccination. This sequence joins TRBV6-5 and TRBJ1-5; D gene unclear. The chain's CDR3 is CASSYSPAPNQPQHF. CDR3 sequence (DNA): TGTGCCAGCAGTTACTCTCCGGCCCCCAATCAGCCCCAGCATTTT.